The clone carrying this T cell receptor (beta chain) was found many times. As yet, its antigen is unknown. The sample originates from a study of human T cells and chemical hapten exposure. Study details: Patch tests containing 0.01% DPC, applied to the upper back, were read at 6 days. Patients, a majority of them female, were diagnosed with alopecia areata, totalis or universalis.

In the original analysis: A per-sample median of about 95,000 TCRs was observed, with counts ranging from about 23,224 to 690,600. TCRdb reanalysed the RACE reads using MiXCR and keeps one entry per CDR3 protein. Clone size and V and J calls follow TCRdb, not the original study. The repertoire holds more than 85,000 distinct CDR3 sequences, with 9.5% to 11% as singletons. The study's findings and limits: Compared to controls, expanded TCRs made significantly more large clusters of similar CDR3s.

Time point indicated: patch test 2, 6 weeks after DPC sensitization. Treatment indicated: therapeutic diphenylcyclopropenone sensitization with weekly scalp DPC. The CDR3 contains 15 residues. In germline, CDR1 is SGHVS, CDR2 FNYEAQ. The V end lost 1 base, the J end lost 3 bases, and 9 bases lay between the germline ends. V and J are TRBV7-6 and TRBJ1-4; no firm D call. This TCR came from a man between 40 and 49 years old with alopecia areata. Some clones in this sample may be carry-over from other donors' samples. Sequenced here: whole blood, sampled in connection with sensitization to the hapten diphenylcyclopropenone (DPC). The CDR3 is CASSLGGQANEKLFF. The CDR3 DNA sequence: TGTGCCAGCAGCTTAGGTGGGCAGGCTAATGAAAAACTGTTTTTT.